This TCR beta chain appears in the sequencing data of a study of OX40 agonist ivuxolimab in advanced cancers. Points from the study as a whole: The 0.1-3.0 mg/kg partial responders had among the lowest clonal expansion.

The germline gives CDR1 SGHVS, CDR2 FQNEAQ. V was pared by 5 bases and J by 4 bases, with 11 bases between. The CDR3 spans 13 residues. Sequencing was performed with immunoSEQ multiplex PCR; in TCRdb, only in-frame clones are kept and a portion is missing. Of tens of thousands of clones listed, about 89% are singletons. For this clone: What it binds is unknown.

The chain joins TRBV7-8 to TRBJ2-5; D perhaps matches TRBD1 (6 bases). The clonotype comes from an adult with an advanced solid tumor such as melanoma, head and neck, liver or kidney cancer. The sequencing used CD4+ or CD8+ T cells sorted from blood, collected in a trial of the OX40 agonist ivuxolimab. The CDR3 DNA reads TGTGCCAGCAGCCCCACAGGGATAGAGACCCAGTACTTC. It is translated as CASSPTGIETQYF.